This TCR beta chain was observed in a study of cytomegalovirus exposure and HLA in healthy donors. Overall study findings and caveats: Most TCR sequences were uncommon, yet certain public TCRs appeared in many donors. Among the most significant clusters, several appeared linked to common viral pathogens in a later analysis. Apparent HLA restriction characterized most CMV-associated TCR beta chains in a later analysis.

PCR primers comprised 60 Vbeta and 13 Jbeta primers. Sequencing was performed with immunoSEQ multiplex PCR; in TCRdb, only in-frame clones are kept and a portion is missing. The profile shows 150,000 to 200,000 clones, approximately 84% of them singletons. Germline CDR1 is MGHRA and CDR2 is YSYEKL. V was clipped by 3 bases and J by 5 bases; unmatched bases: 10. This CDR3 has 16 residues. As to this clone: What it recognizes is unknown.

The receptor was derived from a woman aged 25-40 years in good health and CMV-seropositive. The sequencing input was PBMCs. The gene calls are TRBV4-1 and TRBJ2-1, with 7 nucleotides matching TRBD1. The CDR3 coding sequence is TGCGCCAGCAGCCAGGCCGGGACAGTTCAAAACAATGAGCAGTTCTTC. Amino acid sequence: CASSQAGTVQNNEQFF.